This paragraph reports one TCR beta chain. The sample comes from a study of T cell changes during pregnancy in multiple sclerosis. The data were produced by immunoSEQ multiplex PCR, yet TCRdb's version contains in-frame clones alone and is incomplete. The data hold 60,000 to 85,000 clones, with around 90% observed a single time. V was shortened by 3 bases and J by 7 bases, with 21 bases between the two germline ends. The CDR3 length is 17 residues. Germline lookup yields CDR1 LNHDA and CDR2 SQIVND (reference sequence). This chain uses TRBV19 with TRBJ1-4; D ambiguous. The sequenced sample was peripheral blood, obtained after pregnancy. The source of this sequence is a female donor in good health, enrolled as a control in a pregnancy study. CDR3 bases: TGTGCCAGTAGTATCTGGGGAGATCTCCGGAACCGTGAAAAACTGTTTTTT. The encoded protein is CASSIWGDLRNREKLFF.